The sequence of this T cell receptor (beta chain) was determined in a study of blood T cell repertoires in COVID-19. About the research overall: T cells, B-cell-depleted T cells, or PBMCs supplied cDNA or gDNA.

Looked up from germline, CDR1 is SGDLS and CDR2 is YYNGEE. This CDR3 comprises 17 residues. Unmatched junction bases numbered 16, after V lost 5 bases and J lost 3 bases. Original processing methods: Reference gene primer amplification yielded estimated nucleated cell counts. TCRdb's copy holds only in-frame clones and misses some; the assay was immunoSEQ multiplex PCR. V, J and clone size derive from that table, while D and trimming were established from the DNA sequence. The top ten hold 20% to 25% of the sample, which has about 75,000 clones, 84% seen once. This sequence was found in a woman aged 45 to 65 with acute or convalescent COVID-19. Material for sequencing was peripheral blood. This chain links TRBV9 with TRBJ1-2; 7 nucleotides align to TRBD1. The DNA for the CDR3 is TGTGCCAGCAGTGAAAAGATCAGTCAGGGGGGATACTATGGCTACACCTTC. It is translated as CASSEKISQGGYYGYTF.